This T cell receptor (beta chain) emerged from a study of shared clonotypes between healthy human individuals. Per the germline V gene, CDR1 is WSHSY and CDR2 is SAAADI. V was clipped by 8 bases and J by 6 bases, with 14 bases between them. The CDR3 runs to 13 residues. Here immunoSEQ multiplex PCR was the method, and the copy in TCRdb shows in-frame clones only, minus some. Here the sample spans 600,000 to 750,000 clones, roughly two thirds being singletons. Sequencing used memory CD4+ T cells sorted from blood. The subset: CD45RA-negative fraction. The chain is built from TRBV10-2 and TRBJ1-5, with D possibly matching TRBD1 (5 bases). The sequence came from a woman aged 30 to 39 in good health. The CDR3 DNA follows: TGCGCCAGCGGGGGTCGGAGGTTTCAGCCCCAGCATTTT. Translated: CASGGRRFQPQHF.